A single sample gave rise to the 26 T cell receptor beta chains below, sequenced in a study of cytomegalovirus exposure and HLA in healthy donors. In the PCR, 60 Vbeta and 13 Jbeta primers were used. TCRdb keeps only in-frame clones here, not all; method: immunoSEQ multiplex PCR. The sample has roughly 200,000 clones, around three quarters seen once. Material for sequencing was PBMCs. The receptors shown here come from a young woman in good health and CMV-seropositive.

The CDR3 spells CASSPRLAVSSYNEQFF. CDR3 DNA sequence: TGTGCCAGCAGCCCACGACTAGCCGTTAGCTCCTACAATGAGCAGTTCTTC. The chain joins TRBV7-9 to TRBJ2-1; 7 bases line up with TRBD2. The CDR3 is made up of 17 amino acids. Trimming removed 5 bases from V and 0 bases from J; junction bases left unmatched: 10. The V gene's germline CDR1 is SEHNR and CDR2 FQNEAQ (reference sequence).

This clone has a handful of counts. The chain links TRBV19 to TRBJ2-6; 7 nucleotides align to TRBD1. This CDR3 has 17 residues. CDR1 is LNHDA, CDR2 SQIVND, per germline (reference sequence). The trim removed 6 bases at V and 2 bases at J, leaving 10 bases unmatched. CDR3 DNA sequence: TGTGCCAGTAGCCTGGGTACGACAGGGCCTGGGGCCAACGTCCTGACTTTC. Translated, it gives CASSLGTTGPGANVLTF.

The rearrangement joins TRBV27 to TRBJ1-2; 9 bases are shared with TRBD1. The CDR3 contains 13 residues. With V trimmed by 6 bases and J by 7 bases, 6 bases remained unmatched. The germline V gene has CDR1 MNHEY and CDR2 SMNVEV (reference sequence). The CDR3 reads CASRQGAIAGYTF. CDR3 sequence (DNA): TGTGCCAGCAGACAGGGGGCAATAGCTGGCTACACCTTC.

J is TRBJ2-5 and V is TRBV5-6, with 8 bases identical to TRBD1. Germline CDR1 SGHDT, CDR2 YYEEEE. The CDR3 extends over 13 amino acids. V trimming: 3 bases; J trimming: 6 bases; junction bases outside the gene matches: 4. CDR3 coding DNA: TGTGCCAGCAGCTCAGACAGGGGAAAGACCCAGTACTTC. Encoded protein: CASSSDRGKTQYF.

This clone was counted only a few times. The J gene is TRBJ1-1, the V gene TRBV4-1, with D possibly TRBD1 on 6 matching bases. Germline V gene lookup returns CDR1 MGHRA and CDR2 YSYEKL. The CDR3 covers 17 residues. The V end lost 3 bases, the J end lost 2 bases, and 19 bases lay between the germline ends. The CDR3 sequence is CASSHTTARGKNTEAFF. In DNA, the CDR3 is TGCGCCAGCAGCCACACGACCGCCAGGGGTAAAAACACTGAAGCTTTCTTT.

CDR3 in amino acids: CASSPSSETNQPQHF. The CDR3 DNA is TGTGCCAGCAGCCCTAGTTCGGAGACCAATCAGCCCCAGCATTTT. This chain connects TRBV11-2 to TRBJ1-5; no reliable D call. Germline assignment: CDR1 SGHAT and CDR2 FQNNGV. Deletions cut 5 bases from V and 3 bases from J, with 14 bases between. CDR3 size: 15 residues.

The chain combines TRBV2 with TRBJ2-7; D may be TRBD1 (5 bases). This CDR3 has 12 amino acids. V lost 6 bases and J 3 bases, leaving 9 bases between the germline ends. CDR1 is SNHLY and CDR2 is FYNNEI in the germline V gene. CDR3 sequence (DNA): TGTGCCAGCAGCCGGCAGGGCTACGAGCAGTACTTC. It yields the protein CASSRQGYEQYF.

This chain links TRBV4-1 with TRBJ2-7; TRBD1 agrees at 12 bases. The CDR3 contains 18 residues. Per germline, CDR1 MGHRA and CDR2 YSYEKL. The V and J ends lost 3 bases and 4 bases, in that order; junction bases with no gene match: 13. The CDR3 DNA sequence: TGCGCCAGCAGCCATGGCACCCCCGGGACAGGGGGCTATTACGAGCAGTACTTC. Translating it yields CASSHGTPGTGGYYEQYF.

A few counts support this clone. The CDR3 DNA is TGTGCCAGCAACAGGAGGGGCGCGAGTAATCAGCCCCAGCATTTT. This codes for CASNRRGASNQPQHF. This rearrangement joins TRBV28 to TRBJ1-5; possibly TRBD1 for D (5 bases). V was cut by 7 bases and J by 4 bases, with 17 bases left in between. The CDR3 is 15 amino acids. The V gene's germline CDR1 is MDHEN and CDR2 SYDVKM. Full variable domain (remainder filled in from reference TRBV28 and TRBJ1-5): DVKVTQSSRYLVKRTGEKVFLECVQDMDHENMFWYRQDPGLGLRLIYFSYDVKMKEKGDIPEGYSVSREKKERFSLILESASTNQTSMYLCASNRRGASNQPQHFGDGTRLSIL.

J is TRBJ1-1 and V is TRBV6-5; D remains ambiguous. From germline, CDR1 is MNHEY and CDR2 SVGAGI. Trimming shortened V by 4 bases and J by 4 bases, and 4 bases separated the two germline ends. The CDR3 loop spans 11 amino acids. CDR3 protein: CASSFGTEAFF. The CDR3 region has the DNA TGTGCCAGCAGTTTCGGCACTGAAGCTTTCTTT.

The V call is TRBV28, the J call TRBJ2-1, with D tentatively TRBD1 (5 bases). In germline, CDR1 is MDHEN, CDR2 SYDVKM. V was shortened by 4 bases and J by 3 bases, with 13 bases between the two germline ends. The length of the CDR3 is 15 residues. CDR3 DNA sequence: TGTGCCAGCAGTTCTCAGGGAATTTACTACAATGAGCAGTTCTTC. Translation gives CASSSQGIYYNEQFF.

This CDR3 reads CASTELTGLSGNTIYF. In DNA, the CDR3 is TGTGCCAGCACCGAGTTGACGGGACTCTCTGGAAACACCATATATTTT. The rearrangement uses TRBV7-9 and TRBJ1-3, with D possibly TRBD1 on 5 matching bases. The CDR3 runs 16 residues. Per the germline V gene, CDR1 is SEHNR and CDR2 is FQNEAQ (reference sequence). The V end was cut by 7 bases, the J end by 0 bases, with 16 bases between.

The chain is built from TRBV11-1 and TRBJ2-1, with TRBD1 matching 7 bases. V trimming: 3 bases; J trimming: 4 bases; junction bases outside the gene matches: 15. The germline V gene has CDR1 SGHAT and CDR2 FQDESV (reference sequence). The CDR3 covers 18 residues. The CDR3 DNA is TGTGCCAGCAGCTTGAGGGGGCTTTCCGATACACCATACAATGAGCAGTTCTTC. This encodes CASSLRGLSDTPYNEQFF.

The rearrangement joins TRBV29-1 to TRBJ1-2, with D tentatively TRBD1 (6 bases). Germline-derived CDR1 and CDR2 are SQVTM and ANQGSEA. Deletions cut 7 bases from V and 7 bases from J, with 16 bases between. The CDR3 sequence is 12 residues long. CDR3 residues: CSAWTGGGGYTF. For the CDR3, the DNA is TGCAGCGCGTGGACGGGAGGGGGTGGCTACACCTTC. The variable domain in full, with the rest retrieved from reference TRBV29-1 and TRBJ1-2, is SAVISQKPSRDICQRGTSLTIQCQVDSQVTMMFWYRQQPGQSLTLIATANQGSEATYESGFVIDKFPISRPNLTFSTLTVSNMSPEDSSIYLCSAWTGGGGYTFGSGTRLTVV.

To note about this clone: The same CDR3 arises from other DNA sequences in this sample as well. V gene TRBV30 combines with J gene TRBJ2-7; tentative D call: TRBD2 (5 bases). Germline V gene lookup returns CDR1 GTSNPN and CDR2 SVGIG (reference sequence). V was shortened by 3 bases and J by 0 bases, with 9 bases between the two germline ends. This CDR3 has 13 amino acids. In nucleotides, the CDR3 is TGTGCCTGGAGCCGAGGGAGCTCCTACGAGCAGTACTTC. This translates into CAWSRGSSYEQYF.

The V call is TRBV27, the J call TRBJ2-7; 10 positions match TRBD1. Losses at the gene ends were 1 base for V and 7 bases for J; bases not matched to a gene: 7. The CDR3 is 15 amino acids. CDR1 and CDR2 (germline): MNHEY, SMNVEV (reference sequence). The DNA for the CDR3 is TGTGCCAGCAGTTTATTGGGACAGGGGTTGGAGGAGCAGTACTTC. Translated: CASSLLGQGLEEQYF.

This rearrangement joins TRBV4-1 to TRBJ2-7; 12 positions agree with TRBD1. V shed 0 bases, J shed 3 bases, and the junction held 6 bases outside the gene matches. The CDR3 loop spans 17 amino acids. In germline, CDR1 is MGHRA, CDR2 YSYEKL. The DNA of the CDR3 is TGCGCCAGCAGCCAAGAGAAGGGGACAGGGGGCCGCTACGAGCAGTACTTC. Amino acid sequence: CASSQEKGTGGRYEQYF.

The V gene is TRBV9, the J gene TRBJ1-2; D is uncertain. Trimming pared 2 bases from V and 5 bases from J, leaving 10 bases between. The CDR3 is 13 amino acids. The germline V gene has CDR1 SGDLS and CDR2 YYNGEE. The CDR3 reads CASSVTDFYGYTF. In DNA form, the CDR3 reads TGTGCCAGCAGCGTCACGGACTTTTATGGCTACACCTTC. The variable domain in full, with the rest retrieved from reference TRBV9 and TRBJ1-2, is DSGVTQTPKHLITATGQRVTLRCSPRSGDLSVYWYQQSLDQGLQFLIQYYNGEERAKGNILERFSAQQFPDLHSELNLSSLELGDSALYFCASSVTDFYGYTFGSGTRLTVV.

V usage is TRBV10-3 and J usage is TRBJ2-1; tentative D call: TRBD2 (5 bases). V was trimmed by 2 bases and J by 9 bases, leaving 17 bases between them. Germline loops: CDR1 ENHRY, CDR2 SYGVKD. CDR3 length: 15 residues. Written as DNA, the CDR3 is TGTGCCATCAGTGAGCCGGGGTTGTTCGGCAGTGAGCAGTTCTTC. Its protein is CAISEPGLFGSEQFF.

The V call is TRBV9, the J call TRBJ2-1; 10 bases agree with TRBD2. CDR3 length: 13 amino acids. Germline V lookup: CDR1 SGDLS, CDR2 YYNGEE. V dropped 5 bases and J dropped 9; count of bases not matched to a gene: 5. The chain's CDR3 is CASSLAGAGEQFF. The CDR3 nucleotides are TGTGCCAGCAGTCTAGCGGGAGCGGGTGAGCAGTTCTTC.

The chain carries TRBV10-3 and TRBJ1-6, with 11 bases identical to TRBD1. This CDR3 region has 16 residues. Germline trimming cut 3 bases from V and 7 bases from J; bases unmatched to any gene: 5. Per the germline V gene, CDR1 is ENHRY and CDR2 is SYGVKD. The CDR3 loop reads CAISDLGQGVNSPLHF. The DNA of the CDR3 is TGTGCCATCAGTGACCTGGGACAGGGGGTCAATTCACCCCTCCACTTT.

The chain uses TRBV2 and TRBJ2-7; 8 nucleotides align to TRBD2. Germline values: CDR1 SNHLY, CDR2 FYNNEI. With V trimmed by 2 bases and J by 5 bases, 14 bases remained unmatched. This CDR3 is 17 amino acids long. The DNA of the CDR3 is TGTGCCAGCAGTGAACTCCCCCTCGGGGGGGTTTGGGACGAGCAGTACTTC. Amino acids: CASSELPLGGVWDEQYF.

The rearrangement joins TRBV7-2 to TRBJ2-7; D is possibly TRBD1 (7 bases). CDR1 is SGHTA and CDR2 is FQGNSA in the germline V gene. This CDR3 is 14 amino acids long. Deletions cut 5 bases from V and 6 bases from J, with 17 bases between. The DNA of the CDR3 is TGTGCCAGCAGCCCCCAGGGGGGATTCGGCGAGCAGTACTTC. Its translation: CASSPQGGFGEQYF.

The CDR3 bases are TGTGCCAGCAGCCGCTCGGGGGTGATCGAGACCCAGTACTTC. Encoded protein: CASSRSGVIETQYF. V gene TRBV7-2 combines with J gene TRBJ2-5, with D perhaps TRBD2 (6 bases). From germline, CDR1 is SGHTA and CDR2 FQGNSA. The ends were cut back, 5 bases at V and 5 bases at J, with 15 bases in the middle. The CDR3 sequence is 14 residues long.

The J gene is TRBJ2-7, the V gene TRBV5-5; D is possibly TRBD1 (6 bases). This CDR3 region has 14 residues. V was shortened by 0 bases and J by 4 bases, with 11 bases between the two germline ends. The germline CDR1 and CDR2 sequences are SGHKS and YYEKEE (reference sequence). The CDR3 loop is CASSLAPGEYEQYF. In DNA form, the CDR3 reads TGTGCCAGCAGCTTGGCGCCAGGGGAGTACGAGCAGTACTTC.

The rearrangement uses TRBV4-3 and TRBJ2-5, with a weak D call TRBD1 (6 bases). The CDR3 is made up of 15 amino acids. V lost 1 base and J 4 bases, leaving 13 bases between the germline ends. Germline V CDR1 and CDR2: LGHNA, YSLEER. The CDR3 is CASSQGNTGTETQYF. CDR3 in DNA: TGCGCCAGCAGCCAAGGTAACACAGGGACAGAGACCCAGTACTTC.